This T cell receptor beta chain stems from a study of blood T cell repertoires in COVID-19. In the study overall: T cells, B-cell-depleted T cells, or PBMCs supplied cDNA or gDNA.

The study drew participants aged about 18 to 90 years from 20 to 30 US areas. Participants were placed into cohorts based on the clinical history they reported. In Cohort 3, a recovered donor had either two negative PCRs, clearance, or symptom resolution. Produced via immunoSEQ multiplex PCR; TCRdb's table is partial and in-frame only. The data hold hundreds of thousands of clones, with approximately 90% observed a single time. Per the germline V gene, CDR1 is MNHEY and CDR2 is SVGAGI. The CDR3 runs 13 residues. V was shortened by 4 bases and J by 5 bases, with 9 bases between the two germline ends. The receptor was derived from a woman aged 18-29 years who had recovered from COVID-19. The chain carries TRBV6-5 and TRBJ1-5; the D is unclear. Sample: PBMCs or T cells enriched from blood (not recorded which). The DNA for the CDR3 is TGTGCCAGCAGTTTGTGGGAGGATCAGCCCCAGCATTTT. It encodes CASSLWEDQPQHF.